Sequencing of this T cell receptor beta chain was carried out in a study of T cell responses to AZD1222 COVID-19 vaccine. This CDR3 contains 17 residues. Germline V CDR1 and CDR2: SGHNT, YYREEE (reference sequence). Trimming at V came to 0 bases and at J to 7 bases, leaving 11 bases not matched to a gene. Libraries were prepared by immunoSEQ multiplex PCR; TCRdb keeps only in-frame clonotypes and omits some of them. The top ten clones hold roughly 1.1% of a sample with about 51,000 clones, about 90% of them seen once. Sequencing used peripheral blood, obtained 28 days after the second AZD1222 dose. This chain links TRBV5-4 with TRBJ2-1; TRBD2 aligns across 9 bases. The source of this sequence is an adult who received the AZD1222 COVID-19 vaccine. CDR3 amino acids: CASSLALTSGRRNEQFF. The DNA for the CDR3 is TGTGCCAGCAGCTTGGCATTGACTAGCGGCCGGCGGAATGAGCAGTTCTTC.